The subject of this entry is one TCR beta chain. This sample is part of a study of blood T cells in healthy people across ages. J lost 2 bases, V lost 2 bases, and 0 bases had no gene match. Germline V gene lookup returns CDR1 ENHRY and CDR2 SYGVKD. The CDR3 totals 15 residues. Combining a sample-barcoded 5' primer with a J-beta primer mix, a second PCR ran for roughly 7 to 12 cycles. Using its own MiXCR run on the 5' RACE reads, TCRdb lists one record per CDR3 protein. This sample has 780,000 or so distinct CDR3 sequences; 53% occur once, and the top ten carry roughly two fifths. Input material: blood. This chain links TRBV10-3 with TRBJ2-1; 10 bases are a match to TRBD1. The sequence derives from a man of 80 years or more in good health. The CDR3 loop reads CAISEGTGAYNEQFF. In DNA, the CDR3 is TGTGCCATCAGTGAGGGGACAGGGGCCTACAATGAGCAGTTCTTC.